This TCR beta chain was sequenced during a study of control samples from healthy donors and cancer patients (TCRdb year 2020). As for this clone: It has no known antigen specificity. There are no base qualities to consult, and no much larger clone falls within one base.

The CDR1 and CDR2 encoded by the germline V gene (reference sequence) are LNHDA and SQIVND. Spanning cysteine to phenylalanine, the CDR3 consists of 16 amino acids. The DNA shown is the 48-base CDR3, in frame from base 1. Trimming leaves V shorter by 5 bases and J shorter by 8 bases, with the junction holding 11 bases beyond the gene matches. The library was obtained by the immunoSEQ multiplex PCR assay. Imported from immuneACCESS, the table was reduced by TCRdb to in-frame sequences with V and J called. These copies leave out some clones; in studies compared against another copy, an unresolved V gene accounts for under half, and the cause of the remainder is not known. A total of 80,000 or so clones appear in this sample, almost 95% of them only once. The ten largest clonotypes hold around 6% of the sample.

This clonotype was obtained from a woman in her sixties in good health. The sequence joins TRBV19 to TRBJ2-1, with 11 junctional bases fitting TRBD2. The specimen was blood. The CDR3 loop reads CASSSPSGRMGYEQFF. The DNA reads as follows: TGTGCCAGTAGTTCACCTAGCGGGAGGATGGGCTATGAGCAGTTCTTC.